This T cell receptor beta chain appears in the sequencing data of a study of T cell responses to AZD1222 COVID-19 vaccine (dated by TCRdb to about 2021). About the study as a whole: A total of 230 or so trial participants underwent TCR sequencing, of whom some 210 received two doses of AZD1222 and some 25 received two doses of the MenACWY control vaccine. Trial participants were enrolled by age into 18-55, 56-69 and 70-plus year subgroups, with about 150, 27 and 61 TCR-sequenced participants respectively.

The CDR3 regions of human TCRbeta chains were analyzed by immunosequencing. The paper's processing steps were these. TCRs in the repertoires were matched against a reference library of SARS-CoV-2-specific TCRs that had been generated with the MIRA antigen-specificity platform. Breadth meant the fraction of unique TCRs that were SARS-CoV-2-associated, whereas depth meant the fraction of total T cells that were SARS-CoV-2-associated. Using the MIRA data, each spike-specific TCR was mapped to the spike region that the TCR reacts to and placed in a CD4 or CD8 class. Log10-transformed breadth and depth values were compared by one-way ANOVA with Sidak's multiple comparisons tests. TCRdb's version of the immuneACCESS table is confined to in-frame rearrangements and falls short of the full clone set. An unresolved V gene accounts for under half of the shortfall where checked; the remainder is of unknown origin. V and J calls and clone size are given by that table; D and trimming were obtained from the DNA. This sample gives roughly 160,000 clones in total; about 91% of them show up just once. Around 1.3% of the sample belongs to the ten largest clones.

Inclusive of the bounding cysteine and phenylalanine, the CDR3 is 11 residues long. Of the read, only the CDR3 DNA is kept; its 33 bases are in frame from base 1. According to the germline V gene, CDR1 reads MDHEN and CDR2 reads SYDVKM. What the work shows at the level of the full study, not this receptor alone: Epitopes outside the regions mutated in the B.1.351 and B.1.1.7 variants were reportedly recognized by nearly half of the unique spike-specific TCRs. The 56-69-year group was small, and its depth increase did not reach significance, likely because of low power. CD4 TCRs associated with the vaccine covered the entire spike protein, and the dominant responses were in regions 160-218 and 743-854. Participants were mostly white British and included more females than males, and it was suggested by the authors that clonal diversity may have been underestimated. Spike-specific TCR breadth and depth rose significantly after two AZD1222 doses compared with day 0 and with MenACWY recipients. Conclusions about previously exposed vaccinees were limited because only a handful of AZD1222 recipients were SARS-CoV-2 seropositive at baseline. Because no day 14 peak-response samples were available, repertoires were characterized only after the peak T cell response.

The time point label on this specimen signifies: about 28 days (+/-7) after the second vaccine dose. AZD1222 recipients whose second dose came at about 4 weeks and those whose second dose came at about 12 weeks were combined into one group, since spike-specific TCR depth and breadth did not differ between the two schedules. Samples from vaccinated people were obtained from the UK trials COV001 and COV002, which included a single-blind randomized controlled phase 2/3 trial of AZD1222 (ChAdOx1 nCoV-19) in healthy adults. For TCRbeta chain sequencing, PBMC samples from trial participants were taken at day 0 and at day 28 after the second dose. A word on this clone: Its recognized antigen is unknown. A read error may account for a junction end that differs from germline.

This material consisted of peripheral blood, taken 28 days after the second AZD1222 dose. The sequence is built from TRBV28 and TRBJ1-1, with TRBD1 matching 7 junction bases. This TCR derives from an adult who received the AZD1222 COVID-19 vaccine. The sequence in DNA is TGTGCCAGCAGTTTCCGGGACAGCCATTACTTT. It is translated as CASSFRDSHYF.